This section outlines one TCR beta chain sequence together with its context. The sample originates from a study of control samples from healthy donors and cancer patients. Some clones are missing from TCRdb's copy, which holds only in-frame ones; the method was immunoSEQ multiplex PCR. The profile shows 100,000 to 150,000 clones, roughly 87% of them singletons. The TCR sequence derives from a young man in good health. Sample: blood.

The CDR3 DNA reads TGTGCCAGCAGTTACGGGACGTCTCAGGCCCTCACTGAAGCTTTCTTT. Its protein is CASSYGTSQALTEAFF. The chain recombines TRBV6-2 or TRBV6-3 with TRBJ1-1, with D tentatively TRBD1 (5 bases). V lost 2 bases, J lost 4 bases, and 17 bases lay in between. The CDR3 consists of 16 residues. Germline CDR1 and CDR2: MNHEY and SVGEGT.